The sequence of this T cell receptor beta chain was determined in a study of cytotoxic CD8 clonotypes in ibrutinib-treated CLL. About the research overall: Partial response occurred in 24 patients and complete response in 2; at median approximately 70 months, roughly 14 remained remitted and about 12 progressed. Whole-study results and caveats: Higher clonality was seen at ibrutinib response and a return toward baseline at progression.

PBMCs that had been cryopreserved were the source of roughly 2.2 micrograms of genomic DNA for TCR beta libraries. As regards this clone: Its antigen is unknown.

Libraries were prepared by immunoSEQ multiplex PCR; TCRdb keeps only in-frame clonotypes and omits some of them. The data contain 70,000 to 85,000 clones, more than 70% of them singletons. Germline-derived CDR1 and CDR2 are MGHRA and YSYEKL. CDR3 length equals 20 residues. Germline trimming cut 1 base from V and 0 bases from J; bases unmatched to any gene: 14. Sequenced here: PBMCs, sampled at disease progression, from a patient treated with ibrutinib. This TCR derives from a human donor with chronic lymphocytic leukemia. The chain joins TRBV4-1 to TRBJ1-5; 8 bases are shared with TRBD1. DNA of the CDR3: TGCGCCAGCAGCCAAGCCGGCGGAACAGGGGGAAGGTATAGCAATCAGCCCCAGCATTTT. Translating gives CASSQAGGTGGRYSNQPQHF.